The 15 T cell receptor beta chains below were found in one sample sequenced in a study of cytomegalovirus exposure and HLA in healthy donors. Clones were sequenced by immunoSEQ multiplex PCR, and TCRdb holds only the in-frame ones, with some missing. The sample carries around 230,000 clones, 75% to 90% recorded once. Sequenced material: PBMCs. All receptors derive from a woman younger than 45 in good health and CMV-seropositive.

The V gene is TRBV6-1, the J gene TRBJ2-3; 8 nucleotides agree with TRBD1. Per the germline V gene, CDR1 is MNHNS and CDR2 is SASEGT. After removal of 6 bases from V and 4 bases from J, the junction contained 6 bases not matched to a gene. CDR3 size: 14 residues. The CDR3 is CASSRDRIADTQYF. The CDR3 region has the DNA TGTGCCAGCAGCAGGGACAGGATAGCAGATACGCAGTATTTT.

The chain couples TRBV27 to TRBJ2-1; the D is unclear. CDR1 and CDR2 from the germline V gene are MNHEY and SMNVEV (reference sequence). V was clipped by 0 bases and J by 5 bases, with 11 bases between them. This CDR3 spans 15 amino acids. The CDR3 protein is CASSLSRSRNNEQFF. The CDR3 DNA follows: TGTGCCAGCAGTTTATCGAGGTCCAGAAACAATGAGCAGTTCTTC.

The chain combines TRBV21-1 with TRBJ2-3; TRBD2 is the table's D call and was not checked against the DNA. TRBV21-1 is a pseudogene. CDR3 length: 17 amino acids. The CDR3 protein is CASNPHDAVASTDTQYF. The CDR3 DNA reads TGTGCCAGCAATCCCCACGACGCGGTGGCTAGCACAGATACGCAGTATTTT.

The chain combines TRBV2 with TRBJ2-3; the match to TRBD1 covers 8 bases. From germline, CDR1 is SNHLY and CDR2 FYNNEI. The CDR3 covers 17 residues. The J segment lost 6 bases and the V segment lost 2 bases, leaving 13 bases of the junction unmatched. The CDR3 spells CASSERTGTVSLDTQYF. For the CDR3, the DNA is TGTGCCAGCAGTGAAAGGACAGGGACGGTATCTCTGGATACGCAGTATTTT. Full variable domain (rest looked up from reference TRBV2 and TRBJ2-3): EPEVTQTPSHQVTQMGQEVILRCVPISNHLYFYWYRQILGQKVEFLVSFYNNEISEKSEIFDDQFSVERPDGSNFTLKIRSTKLEDSAMYFCASSERTGTVSLDTQYFGPGTRLTVL.

The chain employs TRBV5-1 and TRBJ2-7; TRBD1 might be the D (6 bases). The CDR3 runs 13 residues. The ends were cut back, 2 bases at V and 7 bases at J, with 13 bases in the middle. Per the germline V gene, CDR1 is SGHRS and CDR2 is YFSETQ. This CDR3 reads CASSFDRTGEQYF. In DNA form, the CDR3 reads TGCGCCAGCAGCTTTGACAGGACGGGAGAGCAGTACTTC.

The V call is TRBV13, the J call TRBJ1-2; the D gene is possibly TRBD1 (5 bases). Germline V CDR1 and CDR2: PRHDT, FYEKMQ (reference sequence). The V gene lost 0 bases and the J gene lost 7 bases, with 12 bases spanning the gap. The CDR3 covers 14 residues. The CDR3 is CASSLGYPGVGYTF. The CDR3 coding sequence is TGTGCCAGCAGCTTAGGGTACCCGGGGGTTGGCTACACCTTC. The whole variable domain, remainder taken from reference TRBV13 and TRBJ1-2, is AAGVIQSPRHLIKEKRETATLKCYPIPRHDTVYWYQQGPGQDPQFLISFYEKMQSDKGSIPDRFSAQQFSDYHSELNMSSLELGDSALYFCASSLGYPGVGYTFGSGTRLTVV.

The V and J genes are TRBV27 and TRBJ2-1; 14 bases are a match to TRBD2. V was clipped by 10 bases and J by 0 bases; unmatched bases: 11. CDR1 MNHEY and CDR2 SMNVEV come from the germline V gene (reference sequence). The CDR3 runs to 18 residues. This CDR3 is CATSLRTSGRSSYNEQFF. The CDR3 nucleotides are TGTGCCACTTCGCTACGGACTAGCGGGAGGAGCTCCTACAATGAGCAGTTCTTC.

CDR3 in DNA: TGCGCCAGCAGCTATGAGGAAACCGGGGAGCTGTTTTTT. It yields the protein CASSYEETGELFF. The chain has TRBV5-1 and TRBJ2-2; D call uncertain. The CDR3 sequence is 13 residues long. The germline V gene has CDR1 SGHRS and CDR2 YFSETQ. V lost 3 bases and J lost 5, with 8 bases in between. Complete variable domain (other parts from reference TRBV5-1 and TRBJ2-2): KAGVTQTPRYLIKTRGQQVTLSCSPISGHRSVSWYQQTPGQGLQFLFEYFSETQRNKGNFPGRFSGRQFSNSRSEMNVSTLELGDSALYLCASSYEETGELFFGEGSRLTVL.

The V call is TRBV18, the J call TRBJ2-1, with D possibly matching TRBD2 (5 bases). Between the trimmed V and J ends, which lost 6 bases and 0 bases, there was a span of 15 bases. This CDR3 is built from 16 residues. Germline lookup yields CDR1 KGHSH and CDR2 LQKENI. In DNA, the CDR3 is TGTGCCAGCTCCCCCCTTGGGAGTAACTCCTACAATGAGCAGTTCTTC. Protein sequence: CASSPLGSNSYNEQFF. The variable domain in full, with the rest retrieved from reference TRBV18 and TRBJ2-1, is NAGVMQNPRHLVRRRGQEARLRCSPMKGHSHVYWYRQLPEEGLKFMVYLQKENIIDESGMPKERFSAEFPKEGPSILRIQQVVRGDSAAYFCASSPLGSNSYNEQFFGPGTRLTVL.

The chain combines TRBV6-1 with TRBJ1-1; D is unclear. CDR3 length equals 16 residues. Trimming pared 1 base from V and 0 bases from J, leaving 12 bases between. Germline V gene lookup returns CDR1 MNHNS and CDR2 SASEGT. CDR3 amino acids: CASSEGWALLNTEAFF. CDR3 coding DNA: TGTGCCAGCAGTGAAGGGTGGGCACTCTTGAACACTGAAGCTTTCTTT.

The V gene is TRBV2, the J gene TRBJ1-2, with 9 bases aligning to TRBD1. The CDR3 consists of 12 residues. The germline V gene has CDR1 SNHLY and CDR2 FYNNEI. The CDR3 protein is CALTGGLHGYTF. DNA for the CDR3: TGTGCACTAACAGGGGGCTTACATGGCTACACCTTC.

The CDR3 sequence is CASSQVEGLAGLYEQYF. The CDR3 DNA follows: TGCGCCAGCAGCCAAGTTGAGGGGCTAGCGGGACTCTACGAGCAGTACTTC. V is TRBV4-1 and J is TRBJ2-7; TRBD2 matches at 9 bases. The CDR3 consists of 17 residues. V gave up 1 base and J gave up 3 bases; unmatched junction bases: 10. Germline V CDR1 and CDR2: MGHRA, YSYEKL.

This clone showed up just a few times. V and J are TRBV5-6 and TRBJ2-3, with 9 positions matching TRBD1. V gave up 0 bases and J gave up 4 bases; unmatched junction bases: 0. This CDR3 contains 14 residues. The germline gives CDR1 SGHDT, CDR2 YYEEEE. CDR3 residues: CASSLDRGPDTQYF. CDR3 nucleotide sequence: TGTGCCAGCAGCTTGGACAGGGGGCCAGATACGCAGTATTTT.

J is TRBJ2-4 and V is TRBV5-4; possibly TRBD2 for D (6 bases). The V end lost 4 bases, the J end lost 3 bases, and 14 bases lay between the germline ends. The CDR3 has 15 residues. Germline V gene lookup returns CDR1 SGHNT and CDR2 YYREEE (reference sequence). The DNA for the CDR3 is TGTGCCAGCAGCATAGGGCCGCGGGACAAAAACATTCAGTACTTC. Translation gives CASSIGPRDKNIQYF.

The J gene is TRBJ1-2, the V gene TRBV14; TRBD1 is a possible D gene (5 bases). Germline V lookup: CDR1 SGHDN, CDR2 FVKESK. V gave up 0 bases and J gave up 7 bases, with 12 bases separating them. The CDR3 sequence is 14 residues long. The CDR3 nucleotides read TGTGCCAGCAGCCAAGATGGAAGGGGCTCTGGCTACACCTTC. Translating gives CASSQDGRGSGYTF.